The next 22 T cell receptor beta chains were all read from a single sample in a study of blood T cell repertoires in COVID-19. Repertoires were generated with immunoSEQ multiplex PCR, while TCRdb's copy carries only in-frame clones and drops some. Of some 260,000 clones in the sample, over 75% were seen once. The sample consisted of PBMCs or T cells enriched from blood (not recorded which). The receptors were sampled from a middle-aged man who had recovered from COVID-19.

The chain combines TRBV7-8 with TRBJ1-4; 9 nucleotides line up with TRBD1. Germline V gives CDR1 SGHVS, CDR2 FQNEAQ. This CDR3 has 15 residues. V dropped 6 bases and J dropped 5; count of bases not matched to a gene: 7. The CDR3 sequence: CASSSTTGGNEKLFF. In DNA, the CDR3 is TGTGCCAGCAGTTCCACGACAGGGGGAAATGAAAAACTGTTTTTT.

The V and J genes are TRBV28 and TRBJ2-3, with 8 bases aligning to TRBD1. Germline values: CDR1 MDHEN, CDR2 SYDVKM. The CDR3 covers 15 residues. V shed 3 bases, J shed 2 bases, and the junction held 4 bases outside the gene matches. The CDR3 loop is CASSLIQGDTDTQYF. The CDR3 DNA reads as TGTGCCAGCAGTTTGATACAGGGGGACACAGATACGCAGTATTTT.

This clone has only a few counts. The chain joins TRBV5-1 to TRBJ2-7; D call uncertain. Per the germline V gene, CDR1 is SGHRS and CDR2 is YFSETQ. V was clipped by 3 bases and J by 0 bases, with 16 bases between them. The CDR3 is made up of 16 amino acids. The CDR3, as DNA: TGCGCCAGCAGCTCTGTCGACTCGGTTAGCTCCTACGAGCAGTACTTC. This encodes CASSSVDSVSSYEQYF.

The rearrangement joins TRBV12-3 or TRBV12-4 to TRBJ2-7; possible D gene TRBD1, 6 bases. The CDR3 is 13 amino acids. V was trimmed by 1 base and J by 5 bases, leaving 9 bases between them. Here the CDR3 DNA reads TGTGCCAGCAGTTTAGACAGGGTAGACGAGCAGTACTTC. Protein sequence: CASSLDRVDEQYF.

The chain joins TRBV5-5 to TRBJ1-1; 7 bases are shared with TRBD1. V lost 4 bases, J lost 1 base, and 7 bases stayed unmatched. The CDR3 totals 15 residues. Germline V CDR1 and CDR2: SGHKS, YYEKEE (reference sequence). The DNA for the CDR3 is TGTGCCAGCAGCCCCCGGACAGGTGCGAACACTGAAGCTTTCTTT. Amino acids: CASSPRTGANTEAFF. Drawing the rest from reference TRBV5-5 and TRBJ1-1, the complete variable domain is DAGVTQSPTHLIKTRGQQVTLRCSPISGHKSVSWYQQVLGQGPQFIFQYYEKEERGRGNFPDRFSARQFPNYSSELNVNALLLGDSALYLCASSPRTGANTEAFFGQGTRLTVV.

The chain couples TRBV7-9 to TRBJ2-7, with a tentative D call TRBD1 (7 bases). The V end lost 6 bases, the J end lost 6 bases, and 18 bases lay between the germline ends. This CDR3 comprises 14 residues. Germline V lookup: CDR1 SEHNR, CDR2 FQNEAQ (reference sequence). DNA for the CDR3: TGTGCCAGCAGGCCCACTAACCAGGGGGGCGAGCAGTACTTC. Encoded protein: CASRPTNQGGEQYF.

J is TRBJ2-7 and V is TRBV6-5, with 10 bases aligning to TRBD2. This CDR3 contains 14 residues. V lost 6 bases to trimming and J lost 0 bases; unmatched junction nucleotides: 2. CDR1 is MNHEY and CDR2 is SVGAGI in the germline V gene. The DNA of the CDR3 is TGTGCCAGCAGAGCGGGAGGGAGCTCCTACGAGCAGTACTTC. Translation gives CASRAGGSSYEQYF.

The rearrangement uses TRBV12-3 or TRBV12-4 and TRBJ1-1; 8 nucleotides agree with TRBD1. The CDR3 extends over 12 amino acids. The V segment lost 7 bases and the J segment 4 bases; nucleotides outside the gene matches: 2. CDR3 sequence reads: CASTDRGTEAFF. The CDR3 nucleotides are TGTGCCAGCACTGACAGGGGCACTGAAGCTTTCTTT.

The rearrangement joins TRBV7-9 to TRBJ2-1; D possibly corresponds to TRBD2 (6 bases). The CDR3 runs to 15 residues. Deletions cut 4 bases from V and 9 bases from J, with 19 bases between. The germline CDR1 and CDR2 sequences are SEHNR and FQNEAQ (reference sequence). CDR3 nucleotide sequence: TGTGCCAGCAGCTCGACCCGGGAGACCCCATTTGAGCAGTTCTTC. This encodes CASSSTRETPFEQFF.

V usage is TRBV18 and J usage is TRBJ1-1; D is unresolved. Germline values: CDR1 KGHSH, CDR2 LQKENI. The CDR3 runs to 13 residues. V dropped 3 bases and J dropped 3 bases, with 8 bases sitting between them. CDR3 sequence: CASSPQVDTEAFF. For the CDR3, the DNA is TGTGCCAGCTCACCCCAGGTAGACACTGAAGCTTTCTTT.

The CDR3 sequence is CASRAGTGGEKQYF. CDR3 sequence (DNA): TGCGCCAGCAGGGCCGGGACAGGGGGCGAAAAGCAGTACTTC. The chain joins TRBV5-1 to TRBJ2-7; 12 nucleotides align to TRBD1. Germline CDR1 and CDR2: SGHRS and YFSETQ. Trimming took 5 bases from V and 8 from J; bases not matched to a gene: 8. The CDR3 is 14 residues long.

The chain recombines TRBV18 with TRBJ1-2, with 7 bases fitting TRBD1. V gave up 4 bases and J gave up 2 bases; unmatched junction bases: 7. The CDR3 is made up of 15 amino acids. The germline CDR1 and CDR2 sequences are KGHSH and LQKENI. Here the CDR3 DNA reads TGTGCCAGCTCACTGTACACAGGGGAAAACTATGGCTACACCTTC. Protein sequence: CASSLYTGENYGYTF.

This clone was detected a few times. Written as DNA, the CDR3 is TGTGCCAGCAGCGACCCGGGGAGCTCCTATAATTCACCCCTCCACTTT. Translated, it gives CASSDPGSSYNSPLHF. The rearrangement joins TRBV9 to TRBJ1-6; D not certain. Germline CDR1 SGDLS, CDR2 YYNGEE. This CDR3 is built from 16 residues. The germline V and J ends were trimmed by 3 bases and 0 bases, with 10 bases remaining between them. Supplemented by reference TRBV9 and TRBJ1-6, the full variable domain reads DSGVTQTPKHLITATGQRVTLRCSPRSGDLSVYWYQQSLDQGLQFLIQYYNGEERAKGNILERFSAQQFPDLHSELNLSSLELGDSALYFCASSDPGSSYNSPLHFGNGTRLTVT.

The V and J genes are TRBV7-9 and TRBJ1-3; D perhaps matches TRBD1 (5 bases). V gave up 5 bases and J gave up 8 bases, with 13 bases separating them. CDR1 and CDR2 (germline): SEHNR, FQNEAQ (reference sequence). The CDR3 covers 13 residues. The CDR3 DNA reads TGTGCCAGCAGCCCATTTCGGGGGGACACCATATATTTT. Its protein product is CASSPFRGDTIYF.

V gene TRBV7-3 combines with J gene TRBJ1-6, with 8 bases identical to TRBD1. The CDR3 covers 15 residues. Germline CDR1 and CDR2: SGHTA and FQGTGA. The V segment lost 0 bases and the J segment 10 bases; nucleotides outside the gene matches: 5. The CDR3 is CASSLTGQGSSPLHF. The CDR3 DNA is TGTGCCAGCAGCTTAACTGGACAGGGATCGTCACCCCTCCACTTT.

This sequence joins TRBV5-1 and TRBJ2-3; TRBD2 matches at 7 bases. This CDR3 spans 16 amino acids. CDR1 and CDR2 from the germline V gene are SGHRS and YFSETQ. Trimming at V came to 0 bases and at J to 0 bases, leaving 4 bases not matched to a gene. DNA of the CDR3: TGCGCCAGCAGCTTGGCCAGCGGGGCTAGCACAGATACGCAGTATTTT. It codes for CASSLASGASTDTQYF.

The V call is TRBV6-4, the J call TRBJ2-3, with a weak D call TRBD1 (6 bases). The CDR3 extends over 15 amino acids. CDR1 and CDR2 from the germline V gene are MRHNA and SNTAGT. The ends were cut back, 3 bases at V and 1 base at J, with 11 bases in the middle. The CDR3 here is CASSEAAGGTDTQYF. The CDR3 DNA reads TGTGCCAGCAGTGAGGCGGCAGGGGGCACAGATACGCAGTATTTT.

This chain links TRBV5-1 with TRBJ2-1; possibly TRBD2 for D (8 bases). V lost 3 bases and J lost 7, with 20 bases in between. Germline loops: CDR1 SGHRS, CDR2 YFSETQ. The CDR3 consists of 16 residues. The CDR3 coding sequence is TGCGCCAGCAGCTCGGGAGGGGGCGTATCGGGAAATGAGCAGTTCTTC. It encodes CASSSGGGVSGNEQFF.

This chain links TRBV27 with TRBJ2-7, with 7 nucleotides matching TRBD2. This CDR3 comprises 16 residues. Germline values: CDR1 MNHEY, CDR2 SMNVEV (reference sequence). With 2 bases clipped from V and 4 bases from J, the junction kept 11 bases outside the gene matches. CDR3 region: CASSLTSREAGYEQYF. The CDR3 nucleotides are TGTGCCAGCAGTTTAACCTCCCGGGAGGCGGGATACGAGCAGTACTTC.

CDR3 nucleotides: TGTGCCAGCAGCCATTACAGGGGCGGAGATGGCTACACCTTC. It yields the protein CASSHYRGGDGYTF. V gene TRBV14 combines with J gene TRBJ1-2, with TRBD1 matching 7 bases. The CDR3 covers 14 residues. V dropped 3 bases and J dropped 6; count of bases not matched to a gene: 7. CDR1 and CDR2 from the germline V gene are SGHDN and FVKESK.

This clone was seen just once. The V and J genes are TRBV6-5 and TRBJ2-7; maybe TRBD2 (6 bases). V lost 11 bases to trimming and J lost 2 bases, with 16 bases between them. Germline V gene data show CDR1 as MNHEY and CDR2 as SVGAGI. The CDR3 extends over 13 amino acids. The CDR3 region is CASRGVDTYEQYF. DNA of the CDR3: TGTGCCTCGCGCGGGGTAGACACCTACGAGCAGTACTTC.

V usage is TRBV28 and J usage is TRBJ1-2; D remains unclear. Germline-derived CDR1 and CDR2 are MDHEN and SYDVKM. The CDR3 sequence is 13 residues long. The V end lost 4 bases, the J end lost 0 bases, and 6 bases lay between the germline ends. The CDR3, as DNA: TGTGCCAGCAGTTCCCTCTCTAACTATGGCTACACCTTC. This sequence encodes CASSSLSNYGYTF.